This T cell receptor (beta chain) emerged from a study of Graves' ophthalmopathy and Graves' hyperthyroidism. V lost 6 bases and J lost 14; bases outside the gene matches: 11. Germline loops: CDR1 ENHRY, CDR2 SYGVKD. The CDR3 consists of 12 residues. RNA served as the template for amplifying TCR beta CDR3 regions. RT-PCR was first run with HTBI primers, then multiplex PCR in a second round. TCRdb itself ran the multiplex PCR reads through MiXCR, one entry per CDR3 protein. Here the sample spans over a million distinct CDR3 sequences, less than 45% being singletons. The study excluded patients with other autoimmune diseases, uncontrolled infections, pregnancy or lactation. Each diagnosis was determined on the basis of clinical symptoms, serum thyroxine, TRAb, thyroid ultrasound and orbital computed tomography.

The specimen was peripheral blood or thyroid tissue (not recorded which). The source is an adult man with Graves' hyperthyroidism. The chain is built from TRBV10-3 and TRBJ1-2; 8 bases align to TRBD1. CDR3 nucleotide sequence: TGTGCCATCAGCCTAGGGACAGGCGTTTGGACCTTC. Protein sequence: CAISLGTGVWTF.